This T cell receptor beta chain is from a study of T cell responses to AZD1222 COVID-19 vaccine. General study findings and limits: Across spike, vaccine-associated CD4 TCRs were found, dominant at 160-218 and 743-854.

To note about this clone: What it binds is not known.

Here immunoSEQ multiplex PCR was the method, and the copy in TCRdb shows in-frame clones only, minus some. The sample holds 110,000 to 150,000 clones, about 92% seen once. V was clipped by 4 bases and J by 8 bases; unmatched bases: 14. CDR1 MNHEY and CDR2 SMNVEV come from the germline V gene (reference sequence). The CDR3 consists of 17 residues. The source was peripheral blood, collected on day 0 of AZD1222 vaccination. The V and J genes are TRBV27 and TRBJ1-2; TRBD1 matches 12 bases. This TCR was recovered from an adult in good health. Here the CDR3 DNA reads TGTGCCAGCAGTTCATTCCTCGGGACAGGGGGCGCGCGGGGCTACACCTTC. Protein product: CASSSFLGTGGARGYTF.